Listed below are T cell receptor beta chains from one sample, sequenced in a study of blood T cell repertoires in COVID-19. Data came from immunoSEQ multiplex PCR; TCRdb stores just in-frame clones and leaves some out. The sample lists about 300,000 clones; around 90% were seen once. Sequenced input: peripheral blood. These receptors were obtained from a young man with active or convalescent COVID-19. The CDR3 runs from the conserved cysteine through the conserved F or W. Fields, in order: V gene, CDR3 protein.

TRBV5-1 CASTLVAGNYEQYF
TRBV19 CASSSGTGRYEQYF
TRBV14 CASSPGHSLQYF
TRBV7-8 CASRGDTSPRETQYF
TRBV19 CASSIRTGGGNTGELFF
TRBV4-1 CASSQDVPPLRSSYEQYF
TRBV4-3 CASSHANRAGEQFF
TRBV4-1 CASSQEGGVRYGYTF
TRBV27 CASSFSFIGGLNTEAFF
TRBV7-3 CASSLEGLRGSNEQFF
TRBV23-1 CARGMSGFSGPYEQYF
TRBV5-1 CASKQGTGNTQNYGYTF
TRBV5-1 CASSGQGSSYEQYF
TRBV7-9 CASSLGTGMSSGANVLTF
TRBV10-3 CAISVRQGPFNQPQHF
TRBV27 CASSWAQRETSQYF
TRBV2 CATTGQTSGIGTGELFF
TRBV19 CASSIYLNTEAFF
TRBV19 CASRPGTGEELFF
TRBV7-9 CASTPGTSGPYEQYF
TRBV7-9 CASSSSQGGGNQPQHF
TRBV6-2/TRBV6-3 CASSPRQGAGQPQHF
TRBV14 CASSRLGGSWYEQYF
TRBV2 CASRRGTENTEAFF
TRBV5-5 CASSYIQASLDTQYF
TRBV28 CASSLLRDSPYEQYF
TRBV10-2 CASSDRNSRQPQHF
TRBV5-1 CASSLTGAAQGTQYF
TRBV6-2/TRBV6-3 CASSYLNTDTQYF
TRBV4-1 CASSWVAGRQETQYF
TRBV3-1/TRBV3-2 CASSRRQGTYEQYF
TRBV4-1 CASSQDAGAGGSPLHF